Presented here are 2 T cell receptor beta chains from one specimen sequenced in a study of shared clonotypes between healthy human individuals. Profiled with immunoSEQ multiplex PCR; TCRdb holds only in-frame clones, not every one. This sample yields a few million clones, of which roughly nine tenths are seen a single time; over 0.12% belongs to the top ten. Source material: naive CD4+ T cells sorted from blood. The subset is: CD45RA+ positively selected. These receptors were obtained from a young man in good health.

The rearrangement joins TRBV7-9 to TRBJ2-3; no reliable D call. The germline gives CDR1 SEHNR, CDR2 FQNEAQ (reference sequence). This CDR3 spans 14 amino acids. Trimming stripped 7 bases from V and 1 base from J, with 12 bases between. The CDR3 DNA sequence: TGTGCCAGCAATAGCAGAGGAGGCACAGATACGCAGTATTTT. Encoded protein: CASNSRGGTDTQYF.

V usage is TRBV19 and J usage is TRBJ2-5; a possible D gene is TRBD1 (5 bases). Germline CDR1 and CDR2: LNHDA and SQIVND (reference sequence). V lost 3 bases to trimming and J lost 4 bases, with 9 bases between them. The CDR3 covers 13 residues. The CDR3, as DNA: TGTGCCAGTAGTATGGACATGTCAGAGACCCAGTACTTC. Translating it yields CASSMDMSETQYF.